This T cell receptor beta chain was sequenced in a study of blood T cell repertoires in COVID-19. Study-wide context: The study drew acute and convalescent COVID-19 samples from the United States, Italy and Spain.

The CDR3 consists of 18 residues. The germline gives CDR1 SGHAT, CDR2 FQNNGV. Trimming shortened V by 5 bases and J by 1 base, and 21 bases separated the two germline ends. Residents of approximately 25 US areas, aged roughly 18 to 90 years, made up the participants. Grouping used clinical history reported by participants in a survey and questionnaire. Only in-frame clones appear in the TCRdb table, and some are missing; sequencing was by immunoSEQ multiplex PCR. The sample records some 170,000 clones, about 78% being singletons. In this sample, this clone turned up a few times. The receptor was isolated from a woman aged 50 to 65 who had recovered from COVID-19. The specimen sequenced was PBMCs or T cells enriched from blood (not recorded which). This sequence joins TRBV11-2 and TRBJ1-5; possibly TRBD1 for D (5 bases). CDR3 in amino acids: CASSPGQGRKRSNQPQHF. DNA for the CDR3: TGTGCCAGCAGCCCAGGGCAGGGAAGGAAGAGGAGCAATCAGCCCCAGCATTTT.